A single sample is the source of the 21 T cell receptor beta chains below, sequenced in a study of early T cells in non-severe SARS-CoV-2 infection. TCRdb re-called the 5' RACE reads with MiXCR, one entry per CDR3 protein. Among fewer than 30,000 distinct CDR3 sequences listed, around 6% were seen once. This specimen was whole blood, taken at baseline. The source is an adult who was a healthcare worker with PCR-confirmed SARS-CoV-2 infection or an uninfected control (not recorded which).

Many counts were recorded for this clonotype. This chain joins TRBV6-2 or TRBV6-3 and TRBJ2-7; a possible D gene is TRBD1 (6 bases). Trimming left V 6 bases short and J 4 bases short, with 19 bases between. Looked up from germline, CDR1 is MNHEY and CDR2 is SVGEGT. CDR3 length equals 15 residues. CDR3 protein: CASSAWSGHQYEQYF. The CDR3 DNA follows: TGTGCCAGCAGCGCCTGGTCGGGACACCAATACGAGCAGTACTTC.

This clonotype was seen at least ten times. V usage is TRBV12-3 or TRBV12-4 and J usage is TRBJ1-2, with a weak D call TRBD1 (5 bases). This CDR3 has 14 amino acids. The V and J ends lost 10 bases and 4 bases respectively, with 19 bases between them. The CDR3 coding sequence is TGTGCCACCTATGGGGCAGGCGCGACCTATGGCTACACCTTC. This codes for CATYGAGATYGYTF.

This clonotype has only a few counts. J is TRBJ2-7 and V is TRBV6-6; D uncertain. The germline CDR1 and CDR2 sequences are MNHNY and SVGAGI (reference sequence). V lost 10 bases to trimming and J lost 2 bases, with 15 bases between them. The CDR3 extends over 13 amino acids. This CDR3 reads CATSGLLPYEQYF. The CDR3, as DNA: TGTGCCACCTCCGGGCTCCTACCCTACGAGCAGTACTTC.

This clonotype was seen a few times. CDR3: CASGLSGVEGNQPQHF. The CDR3 DNA is TGTGCTAGTGGTTTATCAGGGGTTGAGGGCAATCAGCCCCAGCATTTT. V gene TRBV12-5 combines with J gene TRBJ1-5, with TRBD1 as a possible D gene (6 bases). Trimming stripped 3 bases from V and 2 bases from J, with 14 bases between. CDR3 length equals 16 residues. CDR1 and CDR2 (germline): LGHNT, FRNRAP.

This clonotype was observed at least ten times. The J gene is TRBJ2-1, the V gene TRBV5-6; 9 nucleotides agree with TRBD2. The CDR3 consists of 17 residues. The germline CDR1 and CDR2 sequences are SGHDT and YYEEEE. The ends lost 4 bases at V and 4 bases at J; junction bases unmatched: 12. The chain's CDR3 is CASSPPGAGGLYNEQFF. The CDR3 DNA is TGTGCCAGCAGCCCGCCGGGAGCGGGGGGCCTTTACAATGAGCAGTTCTTC.

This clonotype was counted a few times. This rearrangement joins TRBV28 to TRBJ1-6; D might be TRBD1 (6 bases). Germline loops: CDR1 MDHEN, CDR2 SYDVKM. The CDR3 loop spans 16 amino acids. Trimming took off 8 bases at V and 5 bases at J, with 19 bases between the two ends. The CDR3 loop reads CASLLGGGSDNSPLHF. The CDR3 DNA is TGTGCCAGCCTTTTGGGGGGCGGTAGTGATAATTCACCCCTCCACTTT.

The DNA of the CDR3 is TGTGCCAGCAGCCAAGACCTTCCGTCGACAGGCACAGATACGCAGTATTTT. This translates into CASSQDLPSTGTDTQYF. The J gene is TRBJ2-3, the V gene TRBV3-1, with a tentative D call TRBD1 (5 bases). V was shortened by 0 bases and J by 1 base, with 14 bases between the two germline ends. The CDR3 runs to 17 residues. Germline V gives CDR1 LGHDT, CDR2 YNNKEL (reference sequence).

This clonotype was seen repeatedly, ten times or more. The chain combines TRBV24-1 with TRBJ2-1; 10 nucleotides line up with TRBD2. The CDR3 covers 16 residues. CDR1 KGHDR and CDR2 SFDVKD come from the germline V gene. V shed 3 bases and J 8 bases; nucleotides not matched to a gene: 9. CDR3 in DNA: TGTGCCACCAGTGATAGGAGCGGGGGGGCCGAAGATGAGCAGTTCTTC. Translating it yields CATSDRSGGAEDEQFF.

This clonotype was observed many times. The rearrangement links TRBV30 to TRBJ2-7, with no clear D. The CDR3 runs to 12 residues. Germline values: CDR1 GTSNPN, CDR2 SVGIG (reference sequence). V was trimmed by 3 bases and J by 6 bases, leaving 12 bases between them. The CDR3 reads CAWRAGRAEQYF. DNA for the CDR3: TGTGCCTGGAGAGCCGGAAGAGCCGAGCAGTACTTC.

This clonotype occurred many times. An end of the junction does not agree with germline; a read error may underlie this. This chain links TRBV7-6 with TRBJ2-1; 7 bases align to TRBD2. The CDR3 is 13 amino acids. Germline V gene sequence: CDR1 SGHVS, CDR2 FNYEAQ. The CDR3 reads CASSLEWGGTAQF. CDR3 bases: TGTGCCAGCAGCTTAGAATGGGGGGGGACGGCCCAATTC.

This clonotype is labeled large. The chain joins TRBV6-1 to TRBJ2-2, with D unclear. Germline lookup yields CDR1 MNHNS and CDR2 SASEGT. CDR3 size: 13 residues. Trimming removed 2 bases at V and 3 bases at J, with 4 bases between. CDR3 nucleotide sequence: TGTGCCAGCAGTGAATGGGACACCGGGGAGCTGTTTTTT. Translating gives CASSEWDTGELFF.

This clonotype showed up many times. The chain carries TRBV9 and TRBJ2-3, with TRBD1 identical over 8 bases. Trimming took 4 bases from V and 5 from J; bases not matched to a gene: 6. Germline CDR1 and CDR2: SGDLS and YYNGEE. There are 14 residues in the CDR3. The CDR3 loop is CASSPDRGGDTQYF. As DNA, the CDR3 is TGTGCCAGCAGCCCAGACAGGGGCGGAGATACGCAGTATTTT.

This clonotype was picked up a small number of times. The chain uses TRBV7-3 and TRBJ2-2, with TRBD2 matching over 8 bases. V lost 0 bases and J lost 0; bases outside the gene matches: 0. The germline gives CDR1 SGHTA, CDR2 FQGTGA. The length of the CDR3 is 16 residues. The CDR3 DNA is TGTGCCAGCAGCTTAACTAGCGGGGCGAACACCGGGGAGCTGTTTTTT. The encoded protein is CASSLTSGANTGELFF.

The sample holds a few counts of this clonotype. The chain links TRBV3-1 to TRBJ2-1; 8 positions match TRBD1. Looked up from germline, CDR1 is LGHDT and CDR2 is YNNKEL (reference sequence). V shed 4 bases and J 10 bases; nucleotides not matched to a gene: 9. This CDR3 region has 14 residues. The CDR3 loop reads CASSRAGQGAEQFF. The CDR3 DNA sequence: TGTGCCAGCAGCCGTGCCGGGCAGGGGGCCGAGCAGTTCTTC.

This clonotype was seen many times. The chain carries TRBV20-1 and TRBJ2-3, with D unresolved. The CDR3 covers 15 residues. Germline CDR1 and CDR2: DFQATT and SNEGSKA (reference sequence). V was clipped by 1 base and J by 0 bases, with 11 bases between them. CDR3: CSARGRDGSTDTQYF. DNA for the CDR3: TGCAGTGCTAGAGGACGAGACGGAAGCACAGATACGCAGTATTTT.

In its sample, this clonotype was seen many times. CDR3 bases: TGTGCCAGCAGCCAAGAGCAGCGTGAAGCTTTCTTT. It yields the protein CASSQEQREAFF. The V and J genes are TRBV14 and TRBJ1-1; D is undetermined. Trimming stripped 0 bases from V and 7 bases from J, with 6 bases between. The CDR3 loop spans 12 amino acids. Germline V gene lookup returns CDR1 SGHDN and CDR2 FVKESK.

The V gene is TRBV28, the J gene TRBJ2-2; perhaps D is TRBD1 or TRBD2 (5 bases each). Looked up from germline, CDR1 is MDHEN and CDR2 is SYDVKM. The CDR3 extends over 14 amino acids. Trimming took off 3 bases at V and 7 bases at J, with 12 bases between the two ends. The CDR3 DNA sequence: TGTGCCAGCAGTTTCCGGGACCCCGGCGGGGAGCTGTTTTTT. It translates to CASSFRDPGGELFF.

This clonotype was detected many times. The CDR3 is CSAYLAGVAKNIQYF. DNA for the CDR3: TGCAGTGCCTACCTAGCGGGAGTAGCCAAAAACATTCAGTACTTC. The chain combines TRBV20-1 with TRBJ2-4; 10 positions match TRBD2. CDR3 length: 15 residues. Losses at the gene ends were 6 bases for V and 0 bases for J; bases not matched to a gene: 5. CDR1 is DFQATT, CDR2 SNEGSKA, per germline (reference sequence).

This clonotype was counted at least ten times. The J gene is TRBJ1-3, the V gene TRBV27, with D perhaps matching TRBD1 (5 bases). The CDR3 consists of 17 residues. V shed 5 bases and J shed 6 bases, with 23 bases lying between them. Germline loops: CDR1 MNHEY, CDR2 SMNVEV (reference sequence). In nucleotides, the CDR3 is TGTGCCAGCAGTCCCCATATCAGGGAGCCATGGAAAAACACCATATATTTT. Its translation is CASSPHIREPWKNTIYF.

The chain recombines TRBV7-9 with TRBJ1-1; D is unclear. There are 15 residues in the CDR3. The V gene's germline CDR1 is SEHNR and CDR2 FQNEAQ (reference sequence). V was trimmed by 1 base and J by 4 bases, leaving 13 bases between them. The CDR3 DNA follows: TGTGCCAGCAGCTTAGAGCCGGGGAAAAGCACTGAAGCTTTCTTT. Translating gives CASSLEPGKSTEAFF.

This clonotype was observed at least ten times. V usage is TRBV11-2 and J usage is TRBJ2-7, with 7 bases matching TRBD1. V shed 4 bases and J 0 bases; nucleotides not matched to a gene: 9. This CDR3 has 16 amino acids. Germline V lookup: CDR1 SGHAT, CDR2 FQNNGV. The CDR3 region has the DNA TGTGCCAGCAGCTCCCCCGGGACAGCTACCTCCTACGAGCAGTACTTC. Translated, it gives CASSSPGTATSYEQYF.